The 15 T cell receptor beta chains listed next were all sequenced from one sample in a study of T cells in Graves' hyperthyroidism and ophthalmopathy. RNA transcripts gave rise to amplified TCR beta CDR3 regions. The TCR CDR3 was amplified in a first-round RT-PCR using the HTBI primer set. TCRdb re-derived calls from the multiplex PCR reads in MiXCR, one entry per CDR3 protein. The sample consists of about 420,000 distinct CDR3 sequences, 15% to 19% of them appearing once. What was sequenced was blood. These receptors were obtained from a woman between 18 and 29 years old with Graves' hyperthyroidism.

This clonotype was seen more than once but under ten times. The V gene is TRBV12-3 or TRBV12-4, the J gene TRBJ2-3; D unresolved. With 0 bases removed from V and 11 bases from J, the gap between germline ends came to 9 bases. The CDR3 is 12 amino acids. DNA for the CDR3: TGTGCCAGCAGTTTAGCCCGATGGGGGCAGTATTTT. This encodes CASSLARWGQYF.

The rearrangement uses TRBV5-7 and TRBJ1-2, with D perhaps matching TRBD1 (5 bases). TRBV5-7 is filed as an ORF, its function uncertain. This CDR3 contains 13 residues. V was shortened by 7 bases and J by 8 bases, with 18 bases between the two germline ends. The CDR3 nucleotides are TGTGCCAGCGACTTCGGGGGAACGGTAGGCTACACCTTC. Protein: CASDFGGTVGYTF.

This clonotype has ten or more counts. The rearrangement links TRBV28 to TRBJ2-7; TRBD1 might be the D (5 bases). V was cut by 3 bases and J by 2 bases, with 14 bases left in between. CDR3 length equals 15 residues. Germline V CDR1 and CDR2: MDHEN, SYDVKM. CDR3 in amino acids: CASSFVGPGPYEQYF. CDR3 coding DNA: TGTGCCAGCAGTTTTGTCGGCCCAGGGCCCTACGAGCAGTACTTC.

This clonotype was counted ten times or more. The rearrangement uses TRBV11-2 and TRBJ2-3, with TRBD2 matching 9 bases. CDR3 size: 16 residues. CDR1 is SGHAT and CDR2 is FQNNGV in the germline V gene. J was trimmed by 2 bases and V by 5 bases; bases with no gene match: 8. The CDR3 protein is CASSPVAGGVTDTQYF. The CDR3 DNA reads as TGTGCCAGCAGCCCCGTGGCGGGGGGGGTCACAGATACGCAGTATTTT. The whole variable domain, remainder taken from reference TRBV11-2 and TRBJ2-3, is EAGVAQSPRYKIIEKRQSVAFWCNPISGHATLYWYQQILGQGPKLLIQFQNNGVVDDSQLPKDRFSAERLKGVDSTLKIQPAKLEDSAVYLCASSPVAGGVTDTQYFGPGTRLTVL.

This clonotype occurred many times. The CDR3 loop is CASSRDRVSNEQYF. CDR3 coding DNA: TGTGCCAGCAGCCGGGACAGGGTGAGCAACGAGCAGTACTTC. The J gene is TRBJ2-7, the V gene TRBV12-3 or TRBV12-4; 9 nucleotides align to TRBD1. Trimming removed 6 bases from V and 5 bases from J; junction bases left unmatched: 8. The CDR3 has 14 residues.

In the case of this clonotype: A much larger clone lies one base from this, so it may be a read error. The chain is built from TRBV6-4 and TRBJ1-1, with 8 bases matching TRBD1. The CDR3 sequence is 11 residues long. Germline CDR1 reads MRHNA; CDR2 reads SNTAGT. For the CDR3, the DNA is TGTGCCACCACAGGGGGGACTGAAGCTCTCTTT. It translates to CATTGGTEALF.

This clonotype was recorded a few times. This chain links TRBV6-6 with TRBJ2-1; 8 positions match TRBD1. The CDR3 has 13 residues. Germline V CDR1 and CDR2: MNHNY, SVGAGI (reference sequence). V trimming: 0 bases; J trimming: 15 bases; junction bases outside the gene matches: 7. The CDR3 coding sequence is TGTGCCAGCAGTTACTCGAGTAGGACAGGGTTGTTCTTC. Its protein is CASSYSSRTGLFF.

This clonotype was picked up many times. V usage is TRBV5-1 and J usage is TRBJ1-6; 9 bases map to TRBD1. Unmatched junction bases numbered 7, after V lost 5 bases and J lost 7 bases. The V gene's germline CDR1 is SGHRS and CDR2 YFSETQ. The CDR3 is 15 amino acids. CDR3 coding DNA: TGCGCCAGCAGGGAGTGGACAGGGGCGAATTCACCCCTCCACTTT. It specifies CASREWTGANSPLHF.

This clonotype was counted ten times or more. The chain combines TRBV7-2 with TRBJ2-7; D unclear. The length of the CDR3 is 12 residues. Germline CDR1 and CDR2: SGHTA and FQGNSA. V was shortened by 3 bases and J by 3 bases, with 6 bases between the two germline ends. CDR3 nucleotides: TGTGCCAGCAGCTTTATAGGCTACGAGCAGTACTTC. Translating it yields CASSFIGYEQYF.

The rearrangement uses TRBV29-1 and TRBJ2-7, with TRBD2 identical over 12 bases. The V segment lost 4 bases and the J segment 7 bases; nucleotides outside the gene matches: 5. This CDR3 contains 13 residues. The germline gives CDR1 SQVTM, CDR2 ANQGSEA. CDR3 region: CSVGLAGGGEQYF. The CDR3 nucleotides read TGCAGCGTTGGTCTAGCGGGAGGGGGGGAGCAGTACTTC.

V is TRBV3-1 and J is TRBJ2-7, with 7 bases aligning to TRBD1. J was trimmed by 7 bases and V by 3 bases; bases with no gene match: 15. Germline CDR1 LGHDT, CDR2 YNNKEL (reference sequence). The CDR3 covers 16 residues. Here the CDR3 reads CASSQIQGSPPGEQYF. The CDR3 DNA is TGTGCCAGCAGCCAGATACAGGGGTCCCCCCCCGGGGAGCAGTACTTC.

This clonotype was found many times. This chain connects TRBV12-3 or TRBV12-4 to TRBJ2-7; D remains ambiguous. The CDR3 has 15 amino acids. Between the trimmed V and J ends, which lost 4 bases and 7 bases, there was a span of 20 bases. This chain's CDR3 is CASSSMGSPYEEQYF. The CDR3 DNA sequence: TGTGCCAGCAGTTCAATGGGATCCCCCTACGAGGAGCAGTACTTC.

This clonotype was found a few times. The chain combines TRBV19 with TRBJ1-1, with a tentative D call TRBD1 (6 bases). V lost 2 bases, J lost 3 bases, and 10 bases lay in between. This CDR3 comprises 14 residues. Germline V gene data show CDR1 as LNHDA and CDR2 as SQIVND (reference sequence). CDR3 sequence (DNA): TGTGCCAGTAGTATAAGGGACAAATACACTGAAGCTTTCTTT. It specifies CASSIRDKYTEAFF. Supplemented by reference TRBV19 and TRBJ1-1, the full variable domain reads DGGITQSPKYLFRKEGQNVTLSCEQNLNHDAMYWYRQDPGQGLRLIYYSQIVNDFQKGDIAEGYSVSREKKESFPLTVTSAQKNPTAFYLCASSIRDKYTEAFFGQGTRLTVV.

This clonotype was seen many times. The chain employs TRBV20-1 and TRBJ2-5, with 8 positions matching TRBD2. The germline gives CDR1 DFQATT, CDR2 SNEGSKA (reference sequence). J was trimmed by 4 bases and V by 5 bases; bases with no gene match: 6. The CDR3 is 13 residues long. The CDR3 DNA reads TGCAGTGCTGCCGGGACTAGTGGAGAGACCCAGTACTTC. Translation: CSAAGTSGETQYF.

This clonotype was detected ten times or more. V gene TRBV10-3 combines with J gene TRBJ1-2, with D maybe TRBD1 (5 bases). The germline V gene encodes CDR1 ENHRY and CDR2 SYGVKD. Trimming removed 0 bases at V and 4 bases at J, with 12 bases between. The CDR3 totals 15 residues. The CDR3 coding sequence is TGTGCCATCAGTGAGTCTCGGGCGGACACCTATGGCTACACCTTC. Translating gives CAISESRADTYGYTF.